This paragraph covers one T cell receptor beta chain sequence. The junction had 12 bases not matched to a gene; V was cut back by 4 bases and J by 2 bases. The CDR3 loop spans 19 amino acids. Germline CDR1 SGHNT, CDR2 YYREEE (reference sequence). The data were taken from a study of T cell responses to AZD1222 COVID-19 vaccine. The data were produced by immunoSEQ multiplex PCR, yet TCRdb's version contains in-frame clones alone and is incomplete. Of about 72,000 clones detected, about nine tenths appear once; the ten largest clones hold roughly 28%. This TCR derives from an adult who received the AZD1222 COVID-19 vaccine. The rearrangement links TRBV5-4 to TRBJ2-3; TRBD2 matches at 14 bases. The source was peripheral blood, collected 28 days after the second AZD1222 dose. Written as DNA, the CDR3 is TGTGCCAGCAGCAAGGGACTAGCGGGAGTAGAGGGGCACACAGATACGCAGTATTTT. Translating it yields CASSKGLAGVEGHTDTQYF.